This TCR beta chain derives from a study of shared clonotypes between healthy human individuals. TCRdb's table, derived via immunoSEQ multiplex PCR, lists solely in-frame clones and lacks some. The sample lists about 680,000 clones, around four fifths occurring once. CDR1 is SEHNR, CDR2 FQNEAQ, per germline (reference sequence). The CDR3 sequence is 14 residues long. The J segment lost 7 bases and the V segment lost 1 base, leaving 0 bases of the junction unmatched. This TCR was sampled from a woman aged 25 to 39 in good health. Sequenced sample: memory CD4+ T cells sorted from blood. Stated subset: CD45RA-negative fraction. The V call is TRBV7-9, the J call TRBJ2-1; 11 bases are a match to TRBD2. CDR3 coding DNA: TGTGCCAGCAGCTTAGGGACTAGCGGGAATGAGCAGTTCTTC. Amino acids: CASSLGTSGNEQFF.